This TCR beta chain was found in a study of cytomegalovirus exposure and HLA in healthy donors. The PCR contained 60 Vbeta and 13 Jbeta primers. Under the authors' procedure: It was a later analysis that counted 83 million or so unique TCR beta chains, of which around 11 million were shared. Profiled with immunoSEQ multiplex PCR; TCRdb holds only in-frame clones, not every one. V and J calls and clone size are as listed in that table; D and trimming were resolved from the DNA. This sample contains tens of thousands of clones. The study's findings and limits: As a later analysis showed, a missense DCLRE1C variant was linked to trimming of TCR beta V- and J-genes.

As for this clone: The antigen is undetermined.

The CDR3 covers 12 residues. V lost 2 bases and J 9 bases, leaving 8 bases between the germline ends. Germline-derived CDR1 and CDR2 are MNHEY and SMNVEV (reference sequence). The sequenced sample was PBMCs. V and J are TRBV27 and TRBJ2-1; D is uncertain. The TCR comes from a man aged 50 to 60 in good health and CMV-seronegative. The CDR3 reads CASSLRGLEQFF. The CDR3 region has the DNA TGTGCCAGCAGTTTAAGAGGCCTTGAGCAGTTCTTC.